This TCR beta chain was recovered during a study of brain T cells in children with intractable seizures. Study results and caveats: Absence of clones before surgery may stem from lower sequencing depth.

Described time point: blood from clinic visit 5 months post-surgery; TSC patient then seizure free. Concerning this clone itself: What it binds is unknown.

Measured with immunoSEQ multiplex PCR; TCRdb has only the in-frame clones, and not every one. The table records about 340,000 clones, 93% of them present only once. The CDR3 has 16 residues. Trimming removed 0 bases from V and 14 bases from J, with 21 bases in between. Germline CDR1 reads SGDLS; CDR2 reads YYNGEE. The source of this sequence is a boy under two years old with tuberous sclerosis and intractable seizures. Specimen: peripheral blood, collected roughly 5 months after surgery. V gene TRBV9 combines with J gene TRBJ1-6; D is ambiguous. The DNA of the CDR3 is TGTGCCAGCAGCGTAGGGTGGGGTGGGCCCATTGGGGCCCTCCACTTT. Its translation: CASSVGWGGPIGALHF.